This record looks at one T cell receptor beta chain sequence and its context. Its matching antigen is unknown. The TRB cDNA libraries were prepared by 5' RACE with UMI labels. TCRdb reprocessed the 5' RACE reads, keeping one entry per CDR3 protein, no DNA. The sample's table shows 140,000 to 150,000 distinct CDR3 sequences. The study sorted every CD8+ T cell subset in triplicate at 300,000 to 350,000 cells each. The sample is drawn from a study of CXCR3-negative and CXCR3-positive naive CD8 T cells. Study-wide results and caveats: The TRB CDR3s that CXCR3-positive naive cells carried were more hydrophobic than those of CXCR3-negative naive cells. Most assays were run on fresh PBMCs (CXCR3 expression partially decreased after cryopreservation).

Input material: naive CXCR3+ CD8+ T cells from blood. Subset reported: CD45RO-CCR7+CD27+CD95- naive CD8+ T cells expressing CXCR3 (TNR3+). The receptor was derived from a human donor in good health. Some clones in this sample may be carry-over from other donors' samples.

This CDR3 is CSARQGSEQYF. This chain uses TRBV20-1 with TRBJ2-7; as DNA is missing, the TRBD1 call by TCRdb cannot be tested. The CDR3 has 11 residues. In germline, CDR1 is DFQATT, CDR2 SNEGSKA (reference sequence).